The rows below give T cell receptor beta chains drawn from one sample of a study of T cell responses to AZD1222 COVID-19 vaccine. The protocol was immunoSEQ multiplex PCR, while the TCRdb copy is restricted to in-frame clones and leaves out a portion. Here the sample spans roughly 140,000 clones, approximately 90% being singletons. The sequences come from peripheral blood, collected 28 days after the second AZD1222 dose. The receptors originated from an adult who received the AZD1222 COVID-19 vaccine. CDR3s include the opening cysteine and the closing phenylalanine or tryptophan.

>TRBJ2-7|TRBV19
CASSPLQDPREQYF
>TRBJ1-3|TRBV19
CASSFGTDGNTIYF
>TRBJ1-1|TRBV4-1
CASSTPGQNTEAFF
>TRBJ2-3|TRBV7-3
CASSSLGLAGHNTDTQYF
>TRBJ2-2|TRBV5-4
CASSLTRGIGELFF
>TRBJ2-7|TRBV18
CASSPSSSIYEQYF
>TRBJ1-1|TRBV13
CASSLPGATEAFF
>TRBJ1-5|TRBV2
CASHSSNDQPQHF
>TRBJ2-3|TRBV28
CASSRNPGTQYF
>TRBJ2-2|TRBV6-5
CASTQGWTGELFF
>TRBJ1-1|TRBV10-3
CAISEYAEEKGAFF
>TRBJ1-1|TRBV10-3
CAISESSGFFEAFF
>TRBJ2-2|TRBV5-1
CASSIGTANTGELFF
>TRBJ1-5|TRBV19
CASSMPQVRQPQHF
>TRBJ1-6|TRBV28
CASSQGVSYNSPLHF
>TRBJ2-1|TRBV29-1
CSVDRDRGSNNEQFF
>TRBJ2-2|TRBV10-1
CASSESSAVGELFF
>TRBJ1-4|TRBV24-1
CATSEPPGQGNEKLFF
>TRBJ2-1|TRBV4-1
CASSRDRGVVSIEQFF
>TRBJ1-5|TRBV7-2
CASSLVGTGGNQPQHF
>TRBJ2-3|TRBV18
CASSDASTDTQYF
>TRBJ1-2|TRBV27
CASNPASQGLLYGYTF
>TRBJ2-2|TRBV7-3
CASSDFAATDTGELFF
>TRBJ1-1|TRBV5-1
CASSKQVGDTEAFF
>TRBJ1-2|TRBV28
CASSLRSYGYTF
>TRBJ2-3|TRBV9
CASSVGQGTDTQYF
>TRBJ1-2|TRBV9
CASSSHGTLYGYTF
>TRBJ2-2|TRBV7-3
CASTPVAGGTGELFF
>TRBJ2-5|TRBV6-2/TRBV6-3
CASSPGLAGKETQYF
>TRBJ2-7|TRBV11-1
CASSPPARAGSYEQYF
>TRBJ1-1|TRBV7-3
CASSPGPLGNTEAFF
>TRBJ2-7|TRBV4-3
CASSQDASGGADWVYEQYF
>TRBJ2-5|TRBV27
CASSLNVLGTQYF
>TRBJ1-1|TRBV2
CASSEQRGLTEAFF
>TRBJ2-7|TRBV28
CASSSSGGAVGEQYF
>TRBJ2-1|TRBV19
CASRLAGGNNEQFF
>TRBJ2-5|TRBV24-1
CATSDLVGEETQYF
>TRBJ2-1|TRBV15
CATSRDQGEYNEQFF
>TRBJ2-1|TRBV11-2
CASSLSGGAHEQFF
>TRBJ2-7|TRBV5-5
CASSLGRNEQYF
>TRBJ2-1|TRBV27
CASSPKTGAHNEQFF
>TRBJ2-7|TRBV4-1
CASSQGKGVLNFYEQYF
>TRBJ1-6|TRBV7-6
CASSSDYDSPLHF
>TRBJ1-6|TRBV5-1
CASSEGQTNSPLHF
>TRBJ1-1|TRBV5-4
CASSSRVAMNTEAFF
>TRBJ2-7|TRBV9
CASSVESGRRYEQYF
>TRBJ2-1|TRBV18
CASSPRGGSYNEQFF
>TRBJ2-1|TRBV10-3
CAITGTDNEQFF
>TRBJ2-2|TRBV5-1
CASSPVRGVNTGELFF
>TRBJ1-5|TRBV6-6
CASSGGDRAGRPQHF
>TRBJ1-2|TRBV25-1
CASFGGQGGGYTF
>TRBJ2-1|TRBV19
CASSISLAGGSNEQFF
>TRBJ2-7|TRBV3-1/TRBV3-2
CASSHGQGRPEQYF
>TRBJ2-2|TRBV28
CASSPGTAHPATGELFF
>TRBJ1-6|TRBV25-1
CASILREQGNSPLHF